This T cell receptor beta chain was retrieved from a study of T-cell reconstitution after alpha-beta-depleted transplantation in children. Regarding the study as a whole: One year after transplant, T-cell counts and diversity came mostly from newly produced T cells. From surviving recipient T cells and thymic progenitors came the high day-60 TCRbeta diversity observed in some patients.

The table lists this clonotype with a few counts. The antigen remains unidentified. Unique molecular identifiers featured in how the TCRbeta library was prepared. One entry per CDR3 protein, called by TCRdb with MiXCR from the PCR reads. The sample carries a few hundred thousand distinct CDR3 sequences, more than 20% recorded once. With 1 base clipped from V and 5 bases from J, the junction kept 5 bases outside the gene matches. The CDR3 has 15 residues. The chain is built from TRBV12-3 or TRBV12-4 and TRBJ2-5; 9 positions agree with TRBD2. The source of this sequence is a female patient between 2 and 15 years old who had a stem cell transplant for congenital amegakaryocytic thrombocytopenia, so the T cells may come from the graft donor. The specimen was PBMCs, mostly from graft donor cells, collected 360 days after TCRalphabeta/CD19-depleted stem cell transplant. The chain's CDR3 is CASSLGLAGRETQYF. CDR3 in DNA: TGTGCCAGCAGTTTAGGCCTAGCGGGGAGGGAGACCCAGTACTTC.